This is a list of T cell receptor beta chains from one sample in a study of early T cells in non-severe SARS-CoV-2 infection. TCRdb re-analysed the 5' RACE reads in MiXCR, keeping a single row per CDR3 protein. The data contain some 89,000 distinct CDR3 sequences, about 11% of them singletons. The material was whole blood, obtained at baseline. The source is an adult who was a healthcare worker with PCR-confirmed SARS-CoV-2 infection or an uninfected control (not recorded which). CDR3s include the opening cysteine and the closing phenylalanine or tryptophan. The D gene is left open where the match is weak. Clone sizes are given selectively: once, few, many, or a class where the clone is expanded.

cdr3_aa cdr3_nt j_call d_call v_call clone_size
CASSESDPGNQPQHF TGCGCCAGCAGTGAATCGGACCCTGGGAACCAGCCCCAGCATTTT TRBJ1-5 - TRBV10-2 few
CASSLSGHPVYEQYF TGTGCCAGCAGCTTGTCGGGGCACCCCGTCTACGAGCAGTACTTC TRBJ2-7 - TRBV5-8 many
CASSTSGSMVGELFF TGTGCCAGCAGTACTAGCGGGAGCATGGTCGGGGAGCTGTTTTTT TRBJ2-2 TRBD2 TRBV9 -
CSAMTSAQETQYF TGCAGTGCTATGACTAGCGCCCAAGAGACCCAGTACTTC TRBJ2-5 TRBD2 TRBV20-1 -
CASTLTSGRLPDTQYF TGTGCCAGCACTCTAACTAGCGGGAGGCTCCCAGATACGCAGTATTTT TRBJ2-3 TRBD2 TRBV28 -
CASSYGGGSSNVLTF TGTGCCAGCAGTTACGGAGGGGGTAGTTCCAACGTCCTGACTTTC TRBJ2-6 - TRBV6-5 -
CASSRSGGSRYEQYF TGTGCCAGCAGCCGAAGTGGCGGGAGTAGGTACGAGCAGTACTTC TRBJ2-7 TRBD2 TRBV5-4 -
CARPQDDRGVHEQFF TGTGCCAGGCCCCAGGATGACAGGGGAGTCCATGAGCAGTTCTTC TRBJ2-1 TRBD1 TRBV5-3 -
CSAPHPRTSGTDTQYF TGCAGTGCTCCCCACCCAAGGACTAGCGGCACAGATACGCAGTATTTT TRBJ2-3 TRBD2 TRBV20-1 -
CASSLFLAGVYEQYF TGTGCCAGCAGCTTGTTCCTAGCGGGAGTCTACGAGCAGTACTTC TRBJ2-7 TRBD2 TRBV5-4 many
CSVVGGLGYGYTF TGCAGCGTTGTGGGAGGATTGGGCTATGGCTACACCTTC TRBJ1-2 - TRBV29-1 few
CASSRAGGRTVGNEQFF TGCGCCAGCAGCCGAGCGGGAGGAAGAACTGTCGGCAATGAGCAGTTCTTC TRBJ2-1 TRBD2 TRBV10-2 -
CASRQPSTDTQYF TGTGCCAGCAGGCAACCGAGCACAGATACGCAGTATTTT TRBJ2-3 - TRBV6-5 -
CASSQGPGSYYEQYF TGTGCCAGCAGCCAAGGACCCGGGAGTTACTACGAGCAGTACTTC TRBJ2-7 - TRBV4-2 few
CAISEPNRKTYNEQFF TGTGCCATCAGTGAGCCCAATAGAAAGACCTACAATGAGCAGTTCTTC TRBJ2-1 - TRBV10-3 -
CASRHGGDTQYF TGTGCCAGCAGACACGGGGGGGATACGCAGTATTTT TRBJ2-3 TRBD2 TRBV3-1 few
CASSLPQLNQPQHF TGTGCCAGCAGCTTGCCACAGCTAAATCAGCCCCAGCATTTT TRBJ1-5 - TRBV5-8 -
CASSMALTYGYTF TGTGCCAGCAGTATGGCACTGACCTATGGCTACACCTTC TRBJ1-2 - TRBV3-1 -
CATSITSGNNEQFF TGTGCCACCAGTATTACTAGCGGGAACAATGAGCAGTTCTTC TRBJ2-1 TRBD2 TRBV24-1 few
CASSYFPNEQFF TGTGCCAGCAGTTACTTCCCCAATGAGCAGTTCTTC TRBJ2-1 - TRBV6-2/TRBV6-3 -
CASSIRGYTEAFF TGTGCCAGCAGTATCCGGGGTTACACTGAAGCTTTCTTT TRBJ1-1 - TRBV11-2 few
CASSLISGAGELFF TGTGCCAGCAGCTTAATATCGGGAGCCGGGGAGCTGTTTTTT TRBJ2-2 - TRBV7-3 few
CASSLGRDGQFF TGCGCCAGCAGCTTGGGTAGGGACGGGCAGTTCTTC TRBJ2-1 - TRBV5-1 -
CASSSHRTGGTDTQYF TGTGCCAGCAGTTCGCACCGGACAGGAGGCACAGATACGCAGTATTTT TRBJ2-3 TRBD1 TRBV6-2/TRBV6-3 -
CASTLVGLAGEGYAGELFF TGTGCCAGCACGCTGGTGGGACTAGCGGGAGAAGGGTACGCCGGGGAGCTGTTTTTT TRBJ2-2 TRBD2 TRBV7-8 few
CASSFGSYNEQFF TGTGCCAGTAGTTTCGGATCTTACAATGAGCAGTTCTTC TRBJ2-1 - TRBV19 many
CASSLLGSRKAFF TGTGCCAGCAGCTTACTTGGTAGCAGAAAAGCTTTCTTT TRBJ1-1 - TRBV7-2 many
CATQRGGQGNTEAFF TGTGCCACTCAAAGGGGCGGACAGGGGAACACTGAAGCTTTCTTT TRBJ1-1 TRBD1 TRBV10-3 few
CASSGHILSNQPQHF TGTGCCAGCAGTGGACATATTTTAAGCAATCAGCCCCAGCATTTT TRBJ1-5 - TRBV2 many
CASGTPLEGLKGYTF TGTGCCAGCGGAACGCCCCTCGAGGGGTTGAAAGGCTACACCTTC TRBJ1-2 - TRBV27 many
CASSQDPEANYGYTF TGTGCCAGCAGCCAAGATCCAGAAGCTAACTATGGCTACACCTTC TRBJ1-2 - TRBV4-2 -
CASGKGQGDYGYTF TGTGCCAGCGGCAAGGGACAGGGTGACTATGGCTACACCTTC TRBJ1-2 TRBD1 TRBV9 -
CASSVDYRATEAFF TGTGCCAGCAGCGTAGACTACAGGGCCACTGAAGCTTTCTTT TRBJ1-1 - TRBV9 -
CASSQDGGTKYF TGCGCCAGCAGCCAAGATGGTGGTACGAAGTACTTC TRBJ2-7 - TRBV4-1 -
CATQPDRTDVGEKLFF TGTGCCACCCAACCGGACAGGACTGATGTCGGTGAAAAACTGTTTTTT TRBJ1-4 TRBD1 TRBV5-8 few
CASSFTGGGPYEQYF TGTGCCAGCAGTTTTACAGGGGGAGGGCCGTACGAGCAGTACTTC TRBJ2-7 - TRBV12-3/TRBV12-4 -
CASSLGRTEAFF TGTGCCAGCAGCCTTGGACGTACTGAAGCTTTCTTT TRBJ1-1 - TRBV7-9 many
CATSLDGSGTDTQYF TGTGCCACCTCCTTGGATGGGTCTGGGACAGATACGCAGTATTTT TRBJ2-3 - TRBV24-1 many
CASSPQGNTEAFF TGTGCCAGCTCACCACAGGGGAACACTGAAGCTTTCTTT TRBJ1-1 - TRBV18 many
CASSERSLPNSPLHF TGTGCCAGCAGTGAACGTAGCCTACCAAATTCACCCCTCCACTTT TRBJ1-6 - TRBV2 few
CSAPRGDRLYEQYF TGCAGCGCTCCCCGGGGGGACAGGCTATACGAGCAGTACTTC TRBJ2-7 - TRBV29-1 few
CASSWEGRSGANVLTF TGCGCCAGCAGTTGGGAGGGCCGCTCTGGGGCCAACGTCCTGACTTTC TRBJ2-6 TRBD2 TRBV10-2 few
CASNLNPNSGNTIYF TGCGCCAGCAACCTTAATCCTAACTCTGGAAACACCATATATTTT TRBJ1-3 - TRBV4-1 -
CASSLGTVNTEAFF TGTGCCAGCAGCCTAGGGACAGTGAACACTGAAGCTTTCTTT TRBJ1-1 TRBD1 TRBV5-6 -
CASSLGIGSGSSYEQYF TGTGCCAGCAGCTTAGGAATAGGTAGCGGGAGCTCCTACGAGCAGTACTTC TRBJ2-7 TRBD2 TRBV11-2 -